This TCR beta chain stems from a study of blood T cell repertoires in COVID-19. Study-wide context: The United States, Italy and Spain were the sources of the acute and convalescent COVID-19 samples. PBMCs, B-cell-depleted T cells, or T cells were the source of the cDNA or gDNA that made up the material.

Germline CDR1 SGDLS, CDR2 YYNGEE. V trimming: 2 bases; J trimming: 7 bases; junction bases outside the gene matches: 4. This CDR3 has 14 amino acids. Only in-frame clones appear in the TCRdb table, and some are missing; sequencing was by immunoSEQ multiplex PCR. The sample records 130,000 or so clones, about 87% being singletons. The V call is TRBV9, the J call TRBJ2-1, with TRBD1 matching 9 bases. Sequencing input: peripheral blood. This TCR came from a woman aged 50 to 60 with acute or convalescent COVID-19. This chain's CDR3 is CASSVWTGDNEQFF. The DNA of the CDR3 is TGTGCCAGCAGCGTGTGGACAGGGGATAATGAGCAGTTCTTC.